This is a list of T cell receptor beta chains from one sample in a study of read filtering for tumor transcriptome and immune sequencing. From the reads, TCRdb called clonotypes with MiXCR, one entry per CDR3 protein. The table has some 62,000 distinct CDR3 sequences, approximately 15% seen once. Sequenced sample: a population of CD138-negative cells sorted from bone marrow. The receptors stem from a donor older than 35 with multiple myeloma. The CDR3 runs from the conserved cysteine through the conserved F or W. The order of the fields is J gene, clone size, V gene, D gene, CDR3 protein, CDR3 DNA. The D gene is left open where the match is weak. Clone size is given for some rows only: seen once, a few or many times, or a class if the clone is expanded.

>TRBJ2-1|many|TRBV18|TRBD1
CASSPGTGARLNEQFF
TGTGCCAGCTCACCTGGGACAGGGGCCAGGCTCAATGAGCAGTTCTTC
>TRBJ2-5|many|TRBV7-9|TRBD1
CASSKDRVDKETQYF
TGTGCCAGCAGCAAAGACAGGGTGGACAAAGAGACCCAGTACTTC
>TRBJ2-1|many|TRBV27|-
CASQGFNELFF
TGTGCCAGTCAGGGATTCAATGAGCTGTTCTTC
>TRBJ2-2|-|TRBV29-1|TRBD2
CSVDGKTSGSPRANTGELFF
TGCAGCGTTGACGGGAAAACTAGCGGGAGCCCCCGGGCCAACACCGGGGAGCTGTTTTTT
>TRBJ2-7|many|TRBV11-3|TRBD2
CASSFGSGRRTYEQYF
TGTGCCAGTAGCTTCGGCAGCGGGAGGCGAACCTACGAGCAGTACTTC
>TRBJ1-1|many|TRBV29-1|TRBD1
CSGDRGDTEAFF
TGCAGCGGGGACAGGGGCGACACTGAAGCTTTCTTT
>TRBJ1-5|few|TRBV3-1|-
CASSSKSGGNQPQHF
TGTGCCAGCAGCTCAAAATCGGGGGGGAATCAGCCCCAGCATTTT
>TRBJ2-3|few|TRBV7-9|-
CASSLGGQPSQYF
TGTGCCAGCAGCTTAGGCGGACAGCCCTCGCAGTATTTT
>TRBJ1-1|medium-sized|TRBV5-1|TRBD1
CASSWGDRGTNTEAFF
TGCGCCAGCAGCTGGGGGGACAGGGGGACGAACACTGAAGCTTTCTTT
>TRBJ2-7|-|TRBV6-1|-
CASSEAGSPYEQYF
TGTGCCAGCAGTGAAGCCGGGTCACCCTACGAGCAGTACTTC
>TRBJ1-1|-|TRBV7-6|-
CASSLEISRARGAEAFF
TGTGCCAGCAGCTTAGAGATTTCCCGGGCGCGGGGCGCTGAAGCTTTCTTT
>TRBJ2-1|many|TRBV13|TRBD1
CASSLPDRVGDEQFF
TGTGCCAGCAGCTTACCCGACAGGGTCGGCGATGAGCAGTTCTTC
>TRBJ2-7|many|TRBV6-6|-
CASSSDRISYEQYF
TGTGCCAGCAGTTCCGACAGGATTTCCTACGAGCAGTACTTC
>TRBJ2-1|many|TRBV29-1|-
CSVVGVGLLYNEQFF
TGCAGCGTTGTAGGAGTAGGGTTGTTGTACAATGAGCAGTTCTTC
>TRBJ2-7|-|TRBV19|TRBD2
CASSIASGTYEQYF
TGTGCCAGTAGTATAGCTAGCGGGACTTACGAGCAGTACTTC
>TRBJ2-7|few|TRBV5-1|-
CASSPEGWAGAYEQYF
TGCGCCAGCAGCCCCGAAGGTTGGGCCGGGGCCTACGAGCAGTACTTC
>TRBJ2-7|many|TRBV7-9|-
CASSPRGGGEQYF
TGTGCCAGCAGCCCCCGGGGAGGGGGCGAGCAGTACTTC
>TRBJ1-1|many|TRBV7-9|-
CASSLLTEAFF
TGTGCCAGCAGCTTATTGACTGAAGCTTTCTTT
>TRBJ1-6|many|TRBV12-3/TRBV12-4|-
CASSLAGGFYSPLHF
TGTGCCAGCAGTTTAGCCGGGGGATTCTATTCACCCCTCCACTTT
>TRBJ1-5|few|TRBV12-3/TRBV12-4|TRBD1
CASSQRTGNQPQHF
TGTGCCAGCAGCCAGCGGACAGGGAATCAGCCCCAGCATTTT
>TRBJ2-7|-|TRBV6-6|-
CAISYLNRVTNTYEQYF
TGTGCCATCAGTTACCTGAACAGGGTCACTAACACCTACGAGCAGTACTTC
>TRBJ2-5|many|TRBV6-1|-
CASSRQWETQYF
TGTGCCAGCAGTCGACAGTGGGAGACCCAGTACTTC
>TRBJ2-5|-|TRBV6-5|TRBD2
CASPPLAEARETQYF
TGTGCCAGCCCCCCACTAGCGGAGGCCCGAGAGACCCAGTACTTC
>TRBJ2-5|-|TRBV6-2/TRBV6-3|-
CASSYSLTYQETQYF
TGTGCCAGCAGTTACTCGTTAACGTACCAAGAGACCCAGTACTTC
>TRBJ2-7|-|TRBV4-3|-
CASSRRDGMYEQYF
TGCGCCAGCAGCCGACGCGACGGAATGTACGAGCAGTACTTC
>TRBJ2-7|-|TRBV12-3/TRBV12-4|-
CASSFDPPDGDEQYF
TGTGCCAGCAGTTTCGATCCACCCGACGGGGACGAGCAGTACTTC
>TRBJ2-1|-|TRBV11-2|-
CASSLALGLLNEQFF
TGTGCCAGCAGCTTAGCACTAGGACTCCTCAACGAGCAGTTCTTC
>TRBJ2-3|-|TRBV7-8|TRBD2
CASSSPSGSPLSTDTQYF
TGTGCCAGCAGCTCACCTAGCGGATCTCCCCTAAGCACAGATACGCAGTATTTT
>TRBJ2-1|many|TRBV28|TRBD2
CASSLLASGKGNEQFF
TGTGCCAGCAGTTTGTTGGCTAGCGGGAAGGGGAATGAGCAGTTCTTC
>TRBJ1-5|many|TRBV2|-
CASSDVGQGNQPQHF
TGTGCCAGCAGTGATGTTGGGCAGGGGAATCAGCCCCAGCATTTT
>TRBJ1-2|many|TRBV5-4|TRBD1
CASSRGQDAYTF
TGTGCCAGCTCTCGTGGACAGGACGCCTACACCTTC
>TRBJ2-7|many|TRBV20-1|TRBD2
CSALASGSSPYEQYF
TGCAGTGCTTTAGCTAGCGGGAGTAGCCCCTACGAGCAGTACTTC
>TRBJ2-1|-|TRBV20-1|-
CSATYEKRFEQFF
TGCAGTGCTACCTATGAAAAGCGGTTCGAGCAGTTCTTC
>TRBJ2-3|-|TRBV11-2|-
CASSLGHGGTDSQYF
TGTGCCAGCAGCTTAGGTCATGGGGGCACAGATTCGCAGTATTTT
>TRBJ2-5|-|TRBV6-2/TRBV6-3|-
CASSLPETQYF
TGTGCCAGCAGTCTCCCAGAGACCCAGTACTTC
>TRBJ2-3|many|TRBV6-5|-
CASSPGLTQYF
TGTGCCAGCAGTCCGGGCCTTACGCAGTATTTT
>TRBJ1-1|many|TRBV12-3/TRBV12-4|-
CASVKGEAFF
TGTGCCAGCGTGAAGGGTGAAGCTTTCTTT
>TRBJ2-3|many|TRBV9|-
CASSVASSGTDTQYF
TGTGCCAGCAGCGTAGCATCTAGCGGCACAGATACGCAGTATTTT
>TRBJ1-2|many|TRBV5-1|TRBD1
CASSVDRGREDGYTF
TGCGCCAGCAGCGTTGACAGGGGGCGAGAGGATGGCTACACCTTC
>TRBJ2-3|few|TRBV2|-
CASTNHRGRETDTQYF
TGTGCCAGTACTAATCACAGGGGTCGGGAGACAGATACGCAGTATTTT
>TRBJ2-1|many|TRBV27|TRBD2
CASSDPGLAVNEQFF
TGTGCCAGCAGTGACCCGGGACTAGCGGTCAATGAGCAGTTCTTC
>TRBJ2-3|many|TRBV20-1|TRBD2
CSARVKLAGASDTQYF
TGCAGTGCTAGAGTAAAACTAGCGGGAGCATCAGATACGCAGTATTTT
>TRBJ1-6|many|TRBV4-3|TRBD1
CASSAQGGDNSPLHF
TGCGCCAGCAGCGCACAGGGGGGAGATAATTCACCCCTCCACTTT
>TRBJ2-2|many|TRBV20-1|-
CSARGRITGQNTGELFF
TGCAGTGCTAGGGGAAGGATAACGGGCCAGAACACCGGGGAGCTGTTTTTT
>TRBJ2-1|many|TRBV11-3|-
CASSSLDGAGQEQFF
TGTGCCAGCAGCTCCCTGGATGGCGCGGGACAGGAGCAGTTCTTC
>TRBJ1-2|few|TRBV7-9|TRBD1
CASSLAGQPTGTGSGYTF
TGTGCCAGCAGCTTAGCGGGCCAACCTACCGGGACAGGGAGTGGCTACACCTTC
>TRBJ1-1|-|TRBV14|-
CASSHVQGQRTNTEAFF
TGTGCCAGCAGCCACGTCCAAGGCCAGCGGACGAACACTGAAGCTTTCTTT
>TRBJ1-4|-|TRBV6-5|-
CASKAGTLNEKLFF
TGTGCCAGCAAGGCCGGGACACTTAATGAAAAACTGTTTTTT
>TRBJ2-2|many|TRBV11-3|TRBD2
CASSLRELAGDTGELFF
TGTGCCAGCAGCTTAAGAGAACTAGCGGGAGACACCGGGGAGCTGTTTTTT
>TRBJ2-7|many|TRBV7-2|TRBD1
CASSLGGTGLQYF
TGTGCCAGTAGCTTAGGGGGGACAGGGTTGCAGTACTTC
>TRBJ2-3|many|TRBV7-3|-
CASSGRGSTDTQYF
TGTGCCAGCAGCGGCAGGGGTAGCACAGATACGCAGTATTTT
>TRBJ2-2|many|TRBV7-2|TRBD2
CASTSGGGYTGELFF
TGTGCCAGCACCTCGGGAGGCGGGTACACCGGGGAGCTGTTTTTT